This T cell receptor beta chain was recorded in a study of beta chain features in type 1 diabetes. Study results and caveats: Moderate yet significant TCRB CDR3 shortening was seen in Type 1 diabetes patients in all four CD4+ subsets.

The ends lost 0 bases at V and 5 bases at J; junction bases unmatched: 3. Per germline, CDR1 SGDLS and CDR2 YYNGEE. The CDR3 is 14 residues long. As every portion of the isolated RNA was reverse transcribed, the sequencing read expressed TCRB transcripts. Clones were sequenced by immunoSEQ multiplex PCR, and TCRdb holds only the in-frame ones, with some missing. Of roughly 220,000 clones listed, 16% are singletons. About this clone: Its specificity is not known.

Sample: naive CD4+ T cells from blood. This clonotype was sampled from a man aged 30-40 years with type 1 diabetes. The V gene is TRBV9, the J gene TRBJ2-3, with 7 positions matching TRBD2. In nucleotides, the CDR3 is TGTGCCAGCAGCGTAGGACTAGCAATAGATACGCAGTATTTT. Its translation: CASSVGLAIDTQYF.